This TCR beta chain came from a study of blood T cells in healthy people across ages. Study-level results: Naive CD4+ cells and diversity were both higher in long-lived donors than in aged donors.

Through a sample-barcoded 5' primer and a J-beta primer mix, a second PCR was run for roughly 6 to 12 cycles. A single record per CDR3 protein comes from TCRdb applying MiXCR to the 5' RACE reads. The sample holds about 1 million distinct CDR3 sequences, less than 50% seen once. Note on this clonotype: Its specificity is unknown. Since the CDR3 does not end with the conserved phenylalanine or tryptophan, this likely comes from a read error.

The V gene's germline CDR1 is MNHEY and CDR2 SVGEGT. The CDR3 contains 14 residues. Trimming cost V 8 bases and J 2 bases; bases outside gene matches: 7. Input material: blood. The chain recombines TRBV6-2 or TRBV6-3 with TRBJ2-7; 9 nucleotides line up with TRBD2. The receptor comes from a woman aged 55-70 years in good health. The CDR3 is CASRALAGTYEQYL. CDR3 DNA: TGTGCCAGCCGGGCACTAGCGGGTACCTACGAGCAGTACTTG.